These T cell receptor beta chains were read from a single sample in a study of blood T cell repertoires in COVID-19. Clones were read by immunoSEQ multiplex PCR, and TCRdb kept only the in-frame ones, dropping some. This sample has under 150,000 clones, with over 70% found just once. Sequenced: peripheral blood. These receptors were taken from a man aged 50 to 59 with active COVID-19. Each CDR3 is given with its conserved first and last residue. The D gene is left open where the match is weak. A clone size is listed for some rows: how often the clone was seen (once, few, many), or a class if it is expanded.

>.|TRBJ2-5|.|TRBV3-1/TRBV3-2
CASSQRIPGGETQYF
TGTGCCAGCAGCCAACGAATCCCGGGGGGCGAGACCCAGTACTTC
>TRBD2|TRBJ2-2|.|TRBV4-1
CASSQGTSGENTGELFF
TGCGCCAGCAGCCAAGGGACTAGCGGAGAAAACACCGGGGAGCTGTTTTTT
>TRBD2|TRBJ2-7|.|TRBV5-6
CASSLLFGPWGGYEQYF
TGTGCCAGCAGCTTGTTGTTCGGCCCCTGGGGGGGCTACGAGCAGTACTTC
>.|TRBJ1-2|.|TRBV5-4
CASSLDKEGGYTF
TGTGCCAGCAGCTTGGACAAGGAGGGCGGCTACACCTTC
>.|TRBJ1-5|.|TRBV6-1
CASSEEGAGNQPQHF
TGTGCCAGCAGTGAAGAAGGGGCCGGCAATCAGCCCCAGCATTTT
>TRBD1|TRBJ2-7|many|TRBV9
CASPPRQGTTYEQYF
TGTGCCAGCCCACCCCGACAGGGAACGACCTACGAGCAGTACTTC
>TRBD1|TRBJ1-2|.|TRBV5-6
CASSPGVGQGVSGYTF
TGTGCCAGCAGCCCCGGGGTGGGACAGGGGGTCTCTGGCTACACCTTC
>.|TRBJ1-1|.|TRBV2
CASSVEGASEAFF
TGTGCCAGCAGTGTCGAGGGAGCCTCTGAAGCTTTCTTT
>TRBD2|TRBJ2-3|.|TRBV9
CASSVAGTSGGARDTQYF
TGTGCCAGCAGCGTAGCAGGGACTAGCGGGGGGGCCAGAGATACGCAGTATTTT
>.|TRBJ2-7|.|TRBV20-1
CSASRLGDAEKLYEQYF
TGCAGTGCTAGTCGCTTAGGAGACGCCGAGAAGCTTTACGAGCAGTACTTC
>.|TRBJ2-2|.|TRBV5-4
CASIPEPSTGELFF
TGTGCCAGCATCCCGGAGCCATCCACCGGGGAGCTGTTTTTT
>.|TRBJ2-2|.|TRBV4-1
CASSQPGRAATGELFF
TGCGCCAGCAGCCAACCGGGCAGGGCGGCGACCGGGGAGCTGTTTTTT
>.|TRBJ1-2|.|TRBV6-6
CASSWTYGYTF
TGTGCCAGCAGTTGGACATATGGCTACACCTTC
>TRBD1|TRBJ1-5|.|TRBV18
CASSPRGENQPQHF
TGTGCCAGCTCCCCCAGGGGGGAGAATCAGCCCCAGCATTTT
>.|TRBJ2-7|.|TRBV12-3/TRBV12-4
CASSLVTGEQYF
TGTGCCAGCAGTTTAGTAACGGGCGAGCAGTACTTC
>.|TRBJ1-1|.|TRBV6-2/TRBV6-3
CASSSGVPEAFF
TGTGCCAGCAGTTCGGGGGTTCCTGAAGCTTTCTTT
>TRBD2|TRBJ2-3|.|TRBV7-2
CASRGLAGGPQYF
TGTGCCAGCCGGGGACTAGCGGGGGGGCCTCAGTATTTT
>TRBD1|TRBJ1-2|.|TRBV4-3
CASSQGNVGTVYGYTF
TGCGCCAGCAGCCAAGGCAATGTGGGGACAGTGTATGGCTACACCTTC
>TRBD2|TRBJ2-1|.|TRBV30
CAWSWHRGGYNEQFF
TGTGCCTGGAGCTGGCACCGGGGGGGCTACAATGAGCAGTTCTTC
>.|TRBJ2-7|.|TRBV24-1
CATSDKTEVGYEQYF
TGTGCCACCAGTGATAAGACCGAGGTGGGCTACGAGCAGTACTTC
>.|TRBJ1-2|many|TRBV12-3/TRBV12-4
CASSFLSNYGYTF
TGTGCCAGCAGTTTTTTGTCGAACTATGGCTACACCTTC
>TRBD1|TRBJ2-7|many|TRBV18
CASSPPTGGLYEQYF
TGTGCCAGCTCACCACCGACAGGGGGCCTCTACGAGCAGTACTTC
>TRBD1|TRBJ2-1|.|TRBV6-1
CASSARGQGRINEQFF
TGTGCCAGCAGTGCGAGGGGACAGGGGAGAATAAATGAGCAGTTCTTC
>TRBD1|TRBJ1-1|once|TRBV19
CASSATGGTEAFF
TGTGCCAGTAGTGCAACAGGGGGTACTGAAGCTTTCTTT
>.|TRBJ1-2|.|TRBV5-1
CASRPTESPYGYTF
TGCGCCAGCAGGCCTACAGAGTCCCCCTATGGCTACACCTTC
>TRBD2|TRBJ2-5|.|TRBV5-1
CASSLLPVGGETQYF
TGCGCCAGCAGCTTACTACCAGTGGGGGGGGAGACCCAGTACTTC
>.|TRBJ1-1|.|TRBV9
CASSVGAKRNTEAFF
TGTGCCAGCAGCGTAGGGGCAAAAAGGAACACTGAAGCTTTCTTT
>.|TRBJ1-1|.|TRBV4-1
CASSNGPFPLEAFF
TGCGCCAGCAGCAACGGTCCATTCCCCCTTGAAGCTTTCTTT
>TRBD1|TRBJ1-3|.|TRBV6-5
CASSYSYRGAGNTIYF
TGTGCCAGCAGTTACTCCTACAGGGGAGCCGGAAACACCATATATTTT
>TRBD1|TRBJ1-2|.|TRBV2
CASRGDREVGYTF
TGTGCCAGCAGAGGGGACAGGGAGGTCGGCTACACCTTC
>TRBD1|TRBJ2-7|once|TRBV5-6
CASSPRTGYFPGSEQYF
TGTGCCAGCAGCCCAAGGACAGGGTACTTTCCAGGCTCCGAGCAGTACTTC
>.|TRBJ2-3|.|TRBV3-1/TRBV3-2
CASSQPIGTTMGTQYF
TGTGCCAGCAGCCAACCGATAGGGACAACCATGGGTACGCAGTATTTT
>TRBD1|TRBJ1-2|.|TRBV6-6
CASSYAAGGLQGYTF
TGTGCCAGCAGTTACGCGGCAGGGGGCCTTCAAGGCTACACCTTC
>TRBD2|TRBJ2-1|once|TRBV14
CASRGGISSYNEQFF
TGTGCCAGTCGGGGGGGGATCAGCTCCTACAATGAGCAGTTCTTC
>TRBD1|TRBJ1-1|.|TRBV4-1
CASSQDRQGVTEAFF
TGCGCCAGCAGCCAAGATCGCCAGGGGGTCACTGAAGCTTTCTTT
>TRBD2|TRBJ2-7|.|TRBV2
CASTSGASYEQYF
TGTGCCAGCACTAGCGGGGCCTCCTACGAGCAGTACTTC
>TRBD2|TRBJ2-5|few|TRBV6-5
CASSLGLAQETQYF
TGTGCCAGCAGCTTGGGACTAGCCCAAGAGACCCAGTACTTC
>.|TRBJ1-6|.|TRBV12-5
CASGLVTVGPLHF
TGTGCTAGTGGTTTGGTAACTGTCGGGCCCCTCCACTTT
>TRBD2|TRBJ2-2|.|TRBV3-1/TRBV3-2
CASSLIMGGAGELFF
TGTGCCAGCAGCCTGATAATGGGGGGGGCCGGGGAGCTGTTTTTT